Detailed here is one T cell receptor beta chain. The antigen is undetermined. TCRdb keeps only in-frame clones here, not all; method: immunoSEQ multiplex PCR. The sample has about 32,000 clones, around three quarters seen once. After expansion with viral peptide pools in the ViraFEST assay, antigen-specific CD4+ T cells were sequenced. CD4+ T cells were isolated after roughly nine days of culture. Participants received two doses of either the BNT162b2 or mRNA-1273 vaccine. These data originate in a study of vaccination effects on CD4 cells after COVID-19. Study in general: Following the second dose by a median of 72 days, the post-vaccine samples were obtained.

Study-wide results and caveats: Both infection-induced and vaccine-induced clones contracted markedly at late post-vaccination timepoints.

This sequence was found in a human donor who received a COVID-19 vaccine. The sample here was CD4+ T cells from PBMCs cultured with HCoV-229E spike peptides, taken after COVID-19 vaccination.

In DNA, the CDR3 is TGTGCCAGCAGTAGAACCGGGACCGCGGGAGGGTCATTCACGTACTTC. Translated: CASSRTGTAGGSFTYF. This chain uses TRBV27 with TRBJ2-4; TRBD2 agrees at 9 bases. CDR1 MNHEY and CDR2 SMNVEV come from the germline V gene (reference sequence). The CDR3 extends over 16 amino acids. V shed 5 bases, J shed 15 bases, and the junction held 20 bases outside the gene matches.